This T cell receptor beta chain comes out of a study of blood T cell repertoires in COVID-19. About the study: T cells, B-cell-depleted T cells, or PBMCs supplied cDNA or gDNA.

V lost 4 bases, J lost 5 bases, and 20 bases lay in between. Germline V gives CDR1 LNHDA, CDR2 SQIVND (reference sequence). The CDR3 totals 17 residues. Per the study methods: Amplified reference gene primers provided the basis for estimating nucleated cell counts. Some clones are missing from TCRdb's copy, which holds only in-frame ones; the method was immunoSEQ multiplex PCR. The V and J calls and clone size were taken over from that table, and D and trimming were inferred from the DNA. This table has about 35,000 clones, around 85% appearing once. V and J are TRBV19 and TRBJ2-2; perhaps TRBD1 as D (6 bases). The sample comprised peripheral blood. The receptor was isolated from a man aged 55-75 years with active or convalescent COVID-19. DNA of the CDR3: TGTGCCAGTAGTACCGATCCCAGGGGAGTCTCTACCGGGGAGCTGTTTTTT. Translating it yields CASSTDPRGVSTGELFF.